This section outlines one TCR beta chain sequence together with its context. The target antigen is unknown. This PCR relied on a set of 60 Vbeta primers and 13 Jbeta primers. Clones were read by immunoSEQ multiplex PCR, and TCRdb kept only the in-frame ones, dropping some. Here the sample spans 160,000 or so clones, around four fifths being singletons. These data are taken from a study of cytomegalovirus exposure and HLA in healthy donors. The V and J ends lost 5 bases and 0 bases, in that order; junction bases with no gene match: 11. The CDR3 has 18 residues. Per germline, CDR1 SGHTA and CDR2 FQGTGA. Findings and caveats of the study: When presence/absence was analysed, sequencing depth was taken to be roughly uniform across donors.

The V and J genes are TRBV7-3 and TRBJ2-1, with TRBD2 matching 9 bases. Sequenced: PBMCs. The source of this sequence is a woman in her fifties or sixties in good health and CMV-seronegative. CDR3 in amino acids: CASSPMSLAGSSYNEQFF. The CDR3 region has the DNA TGTGCCAGCAGCCCCATGTCACTAGCGGGCAGCTCCTACAATGAGCAGTTCTTC.